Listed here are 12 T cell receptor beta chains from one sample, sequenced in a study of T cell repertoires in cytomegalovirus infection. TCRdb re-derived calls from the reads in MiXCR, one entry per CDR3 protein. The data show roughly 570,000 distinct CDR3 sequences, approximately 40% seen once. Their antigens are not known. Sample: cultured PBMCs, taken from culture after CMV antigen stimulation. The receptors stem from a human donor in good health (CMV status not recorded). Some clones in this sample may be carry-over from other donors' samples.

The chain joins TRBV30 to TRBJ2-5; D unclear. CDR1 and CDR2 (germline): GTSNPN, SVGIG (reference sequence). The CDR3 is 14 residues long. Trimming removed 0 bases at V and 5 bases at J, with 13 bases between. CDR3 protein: CAWSVTTFVETQYF. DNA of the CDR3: TGTGCCTGGAGTGTTACCACCTTTGTCGAGACCCAGTACTTC.

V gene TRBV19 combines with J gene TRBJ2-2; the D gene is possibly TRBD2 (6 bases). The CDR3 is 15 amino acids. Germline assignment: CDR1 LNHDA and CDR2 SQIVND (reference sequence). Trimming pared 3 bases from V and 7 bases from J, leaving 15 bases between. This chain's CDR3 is CASSIPLGGVGELFF. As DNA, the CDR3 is TGTGCCAGTAGTATTCCGCTCGGGGGAGTCGGGGAGCTGTTTTTT.

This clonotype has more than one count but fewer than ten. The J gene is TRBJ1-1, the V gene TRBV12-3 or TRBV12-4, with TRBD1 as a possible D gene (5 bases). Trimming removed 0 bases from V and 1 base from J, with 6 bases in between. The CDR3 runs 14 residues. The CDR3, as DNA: TGTGCCAGCAGTTTAGCGACAGAGAACACTGAAGCTTTCTTT. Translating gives CASSLATENTEAFF.

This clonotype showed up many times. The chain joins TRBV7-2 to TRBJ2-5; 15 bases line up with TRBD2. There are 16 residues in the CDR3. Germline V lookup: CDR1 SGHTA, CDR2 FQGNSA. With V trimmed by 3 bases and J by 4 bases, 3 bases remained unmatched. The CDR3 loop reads CASSLGLAGGGETQYF. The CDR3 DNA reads TGTGCCAGCAGCTTGGGACTAGCGGGAGGTGGAGAGACCCAGTACTTC.

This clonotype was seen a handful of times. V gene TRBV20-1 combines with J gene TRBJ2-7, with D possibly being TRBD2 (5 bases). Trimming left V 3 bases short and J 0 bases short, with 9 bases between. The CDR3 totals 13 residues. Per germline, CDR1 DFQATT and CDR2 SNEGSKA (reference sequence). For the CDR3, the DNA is TGCAGTGCTAGGAAGGCGGGCTCCTACGAGCAGTACTTC. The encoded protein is CSARKAGSYEQYF.

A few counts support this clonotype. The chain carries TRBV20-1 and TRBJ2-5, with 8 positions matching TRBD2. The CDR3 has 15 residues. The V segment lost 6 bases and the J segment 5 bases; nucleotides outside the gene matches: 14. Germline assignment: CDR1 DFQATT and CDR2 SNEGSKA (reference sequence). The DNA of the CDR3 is TGCAGTGCCAACCGCCAGCGGGGGCGTCTCGAGACCCAGTACTTC. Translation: CSANRQRGRLETQYF.

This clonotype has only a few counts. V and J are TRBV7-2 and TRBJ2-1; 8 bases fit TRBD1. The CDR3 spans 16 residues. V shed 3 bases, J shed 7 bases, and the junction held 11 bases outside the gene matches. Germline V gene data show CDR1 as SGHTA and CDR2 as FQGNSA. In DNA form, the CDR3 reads TGTGCCAGCAGCTTTGGGGGGACAGGTTGGTTAAATGAGCAGTTCTTC. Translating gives CASSFGGTGWLNEQFF.

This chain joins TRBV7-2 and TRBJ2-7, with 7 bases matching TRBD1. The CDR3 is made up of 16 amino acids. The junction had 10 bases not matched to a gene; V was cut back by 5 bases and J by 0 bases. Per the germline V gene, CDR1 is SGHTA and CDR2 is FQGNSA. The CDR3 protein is CASSILGQASSYEQYF. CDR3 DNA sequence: TGTGCCAGCAGCATTTTAGGACAGGCAAGCTCCTACGAGCAGTACTTC.

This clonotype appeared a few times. Written as DNA, the CDR3 is TGTGCCAGCAGCTTATTAGCCAAAAACATTCAGTACTTC. It yields the protein CASSLLAKNIQYF. This sequence joins TRBV7-2 and TRBJ2-4; D remains ambiguous. Per germline, CDR1 SGHTA and CDR2 FQGNSA. The CDR3 consists of 13 residues. Trimming removed 2 bases at V and 0 bases at J, with 2 bases between.

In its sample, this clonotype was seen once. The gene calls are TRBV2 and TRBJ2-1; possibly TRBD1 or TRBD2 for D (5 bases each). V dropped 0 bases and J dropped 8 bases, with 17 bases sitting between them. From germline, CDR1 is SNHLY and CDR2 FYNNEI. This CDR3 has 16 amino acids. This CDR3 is CASSEAGVRWVDEQFF. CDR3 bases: TGTGCCAGCAGTGAAGCGGGGGTGAGATGGGTCGATGAGCAGTTCTTC.

The CDR3 here is CASSRLAGGLYQETQYF. The CDR3 coding sequence is TGTGCCAGCAGTCGACTAGCGGGAGGCCTGTACCAAGAGACCCAGTACTTC. The V and J genes are TRBV9 and TRBJ2-5; TRBD2 matches at 13 bases. Germline CDR1 SGDLS, CDR2 YYNGEE. Unmatched junction bases numbered 7, after V lost 5 bases and J lost 0 bases. The length of the CDR3 is 17 residues.

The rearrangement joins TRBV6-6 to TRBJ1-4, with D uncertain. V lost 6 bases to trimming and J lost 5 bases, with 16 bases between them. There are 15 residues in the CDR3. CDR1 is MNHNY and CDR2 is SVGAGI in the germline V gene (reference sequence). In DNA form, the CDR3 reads TGTGCCAGCAGCGAACCGGAGGGAGGGAATGAAAAACTGTTTTTT. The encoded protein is CASSEPEGGNEKLFF.